The next 16 T cell receptor beta chains were all read from a single sample in a study of identical twins. TCRdb re-called the 5' RACE reads with MiXCR, one entry per CDR3 protein. The sample consists of approximately 590,000 distinct CDR3 sequences, 9% to 10% of them appearing once. These data also featured in a second study, about yellow fever vaccine responses in identical twins.

Sequenced input: PBMCs. These receptors were obtained from a woman under 30 in good health.

This clonotype was detected ten times or more. V is TRBV28 and J is TRBJ2-4; 14 positions match TRBD2. In germline, CDR1 is MDHEN, CDR2 SYDVKM. With V trimmed by 3 bases and J by 6 bases, 16 bases remained unmatched. The CDR3 is made up of 20 amino acids. The CDR3 sequence: CASSLSTGTSGRGARNIQYF. The CDR3 region has the DNA TGTGCCAGCAGTTTGTCAACCGGGACTAGCGGGAGAGGAGCGCGAAACATTCAGTACTTC.

CDR3 sequence: CASSRFGTGGAPLHF. The CDR3 nucleotides read TGTGCCAGCAGTAGATTCGGGACAGGGGGCGCGCCCCTCCACTTT. The chain joins TRBV6-1 to TRBJ1-6; TRBD1 matches at 12 bases. The CDR3 contains 15 residues. Looked up from germline, CDR1 is MNHNS and CDR2 is SASEGT. V lost 5 bases and J lost 13; bases outside the gene matches: 9.

This chain links TRBV14 with TRBJ1-6; D is ambiguous. Trimming shortened V by 4 bases and J by 0 bases, and 7 bases separated the two germline ends. Germline-derived CDR1 and CDR2 are SGHDN and FVKESK. CDR3 size: 15 residues. The CDR3 protein is CASSPQSSYNSPLHF. The DNA for the CDR3 is TGTGCCAGCAGCCCGCAGAGCTCCTATAATTCACCCCTCCACTTT.

In its sample, this clonotype was seen a few times. V is TRBV11-2 and J is TRBJ2-7; no reliable D call. The CDR3 is 12 residues long. V lost 7 bases to trimming and J lost 2 bases, with 9 bases between them. Germline assignment: CDR1 SGHAT and CDR2 FQNNGV. The DNA for the CDR3 is TGTGCCAGCACCAAGACCACCTACGAGCAGTACTTC. The encoded protein is CASTKTTYEQYF.

The V and J genes are TRBV30 and TRBJ2-7; maybe TRBD1 (6 bases). CDR1 and CDR2 (germline): GTSNPN, SVGIG (reference sequence). V lost 2 bases and J 5 bases, leaving 13 bases between the germline ends. The CDR3 extends over 13 amino acids. The CDR3 loop is CAWSFRRGHEQYF. The CDR3 bases are TGTGCCTGGAGTTTCCGCAGGGGCCACGAGCAGTACTTC.

The chain has TRBV7-8 and TRBJ2-3, with 7 nucleotides matching TRBD2. J was trimmed by 2 bases and V by 5 bases; bases with no gene match: 10. This CDR3 contains 16 residues. Germline assignment: CDR1 SGHVS and CDR2 FQNEAQ. CDR3 protein: CASSQPGAGVTDTQYF. CDR3 DNA sequence: TGTGCCAGCAGCCAACCTGGTGCGGGAGTCACAGATACGCAGTATTTT.

This clonotype has just a few counts. The chain uses TRBV4-3 and TRBJ2-2; D is perhaps TRBD2 (6 bases). There are 15 residues in the CDR3. Germline V gene sequence: CDR1 LGHNA, CDR2 YSLEER. V gave up 2 bases and J gave up 3 bases, with 10 bases separating them. The CDR3 DNA is TGCGCCAGCAGCCAAAAGGGACTTCACACCGGGGAGCTGTTTTTT. Residues: CASSQKGLHTGELFF.

This clonotype occurred many times. The V gene is TRBV5-6, the J gene TRBJ2-7, with D maybe TRBD1 (6 bases). In germline, CDR1 is SGHDT, CDR2 YYEEEE. This CDR3 contains 14 residues. The V and J ends lost 0 bases and 3 bases respectively, with 10 bases between them. In nucleotides, the CDR3 is TGTGCCAGCAGCTTGGGTCAGGGGTACTACGAGCAGTACTTC. This translates into CASSLGQGYYEQYF.

In its sample, this clonotype was seen a few times. This chain links TRBV4-3 with TRBJ2-5, with D perhaps matching TRBD1 or TRBD2 (5 bases each). Germline CDR1 is LGHNA and CDR2 is YSLEER. V gave up 0 bases and J gave up 5 bases, with 13 bases separating them. The CDR3 spans 15 residues. CDR3 in amino acids: CASSQDGTGFETQYF. The CDR3 coding sequence is TGCGCCAGCAGCCAAGATGGGACGGGGTTCGAGACCCAGTACTTC.

Many counts were recorded for this clonotype. The chain links TRBV5-5 to TRBJ2-3; 11 bases agree with TRBD1. There are 15 residues in the CDR3. The germline V gene encodes CDR1 SGHKS and CDR2 YYEKEE (reference sequence). The J segment lost 4 bases and the V segment lost 5 bases, leaving 6 bases of the junction unmatched. The DNA of the CDR3 is TGTGCCAGCAGTCATCGGACAGGGGGCCCAGATACGCAGTATTTT. Translated, it gives CASSHRTGGPDTQYF.

This clonotype was counted many times. V is TRBV7-9 and J is TRBJ2-3, with 8 bases aligning to TRBD1. Germline CDR1 SEHNR, CDR2 FQNEAQ (reference sequence). Trimming removed 1 base from V and 3 bases from J; junction bases left unmatched: 3. The CDR3 sequence is 15 residues long. The CDR3 sequence: CASSLGTGRTDTQYF. The CDR3 region has the DNA TGTGCCAGCAGCTTAGGGACAGGGAGGACAGATACGCAGTATTTT. Full variable domain (remainder filled in from reference TRBV7-9 and TRBJ2-3): DTGVSQNPRHKITKRGQNVTFRCDPISEHNRLYWYRQTLGQGPEFLTYFQNEAQLEKSRLLSDRFSAERPKGSFSTLEIQRTEQGDSAMYLCASSLGTGRTDTQYFGPGTRLTVL.

The DNA of the CDR3 is TGTGCCAGCAGTTACTCGACGGGCGGTGGGGCCAACGTCCTGACTTTC. Translation: CASSYSTGGGANVLTF. The J gene is TRBJ2-6, the V gene TRBV6-2 or TRBV6-3; D not resolved. In germline, CDR1 is MNHEY, CDR2 SVGEGT. This CDR3 is 16 amino acids long. Trimming cost V 0 bases and J 3 bases, with 9 bases left between them.

This clonotype was observed a handful of times. J is TRBJ2-5 and V is TRBV5-1, with TRBD2 matching over 12 bases. The CDR3 is 17 residues long. Losses at the gene ends were 0 bases for V and 1 base for J; bases not matched to a gene: 4. CDR1 SGHRS and CDR2 YFSETQ come from the germline V gene. The CDR3 is CASSLELAGGLQETQYF. DNA for the CDR3: TGCGCCAGCAGCTTGGAACTAGCGGGAGGACTCCAAGAGACCCAGTACTTC. Full variable domain (remainder filled in from reference TRBV5-1 and TRBJ2-5): KAGVTQTPRYLIKTRGQQVTLSCSPISGHRSVSWYQQTPGQGLQFLFEYFSETQRNKGNFPGRFSGRQFSNSRSEMNVSTLELGDSALYLCASSLELAGGLQETQYFGPGTRLLVL.

The sample holds many counts of this clonotype. This chain joins TRBV29-1 and TRBJ2-5; D gene ambiguous. The CDR3 runs to 16 residues. Germline-derived CDR1 and CDR2 are SQVTM and ANQGSEA. Between the trimmed V and J ends, which lost 2 bases and 1 base, there was a span of 17 bases. The DNA for the CDR3 is TGCAGCGTTGAAATCGTAGCAGGCACCTTCCAAGAGACCCAGTACTTC. Amino acids: CSVEIVAGTFQETQYF.

This chain links TRBV12-3 or TRBV12-4 with TRBJ1-1; D gene uncertain. The V gene lost 6 bases and the J gene lost 6 bases, with 14 bases spanning the gap. The CDR3 has 13 amino acids. Here the CDR3 DNA reads TGTGCCAGCAGCTTATTACTGGTACCTGAAGCTTTCTTT. This codes for CASSLLLVPEAFF.

This clonotype has more than one count but fewer than ten. This chain connects TRBV10-2 to TRBJ2-7; 9 nucleotides line up with TRBD2. The germline V gene encodes CDR1 WSHSY and CDR2 SAAADI. The CDR3 is 14 residues long. V lost 3 bases, J lost 5 bases, and 5 bases stayed unmatched. The DNA of the CDR3 is TGCGCCAGCAGTGATCGCGGGAGGGCCGACGAGCAGTACTTC. Protein sequence: CASSDRGRADEQYF.